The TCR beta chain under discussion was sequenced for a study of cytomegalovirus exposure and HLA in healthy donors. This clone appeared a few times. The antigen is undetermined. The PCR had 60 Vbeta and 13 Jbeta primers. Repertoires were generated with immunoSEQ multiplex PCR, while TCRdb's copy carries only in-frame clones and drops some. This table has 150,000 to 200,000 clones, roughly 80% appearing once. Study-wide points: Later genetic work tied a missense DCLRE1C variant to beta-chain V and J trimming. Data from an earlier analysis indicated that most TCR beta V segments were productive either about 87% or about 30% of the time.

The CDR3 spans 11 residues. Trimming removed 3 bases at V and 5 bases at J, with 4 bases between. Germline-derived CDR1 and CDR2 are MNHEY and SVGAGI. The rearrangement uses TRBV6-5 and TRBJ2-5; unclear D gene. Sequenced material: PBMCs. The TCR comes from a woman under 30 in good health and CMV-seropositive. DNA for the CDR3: TGTGCCAGCAGTTATATGGAGACCCAGTACTTC. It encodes CASSYMETQYF.